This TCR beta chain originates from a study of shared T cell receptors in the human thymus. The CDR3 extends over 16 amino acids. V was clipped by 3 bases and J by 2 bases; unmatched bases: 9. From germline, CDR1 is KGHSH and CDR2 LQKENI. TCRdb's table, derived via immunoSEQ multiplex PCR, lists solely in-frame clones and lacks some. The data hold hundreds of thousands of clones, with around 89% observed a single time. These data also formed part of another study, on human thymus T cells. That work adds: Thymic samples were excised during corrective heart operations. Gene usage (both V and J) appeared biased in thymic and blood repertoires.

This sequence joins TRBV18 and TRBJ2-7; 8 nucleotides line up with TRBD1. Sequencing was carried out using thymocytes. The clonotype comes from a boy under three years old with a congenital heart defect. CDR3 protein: CASSPGRDRRPYEQYF. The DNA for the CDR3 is TGTGCCAGCTCACCGGGCCGGGACAGGCGACCCTACGAGCAGTACTTC.